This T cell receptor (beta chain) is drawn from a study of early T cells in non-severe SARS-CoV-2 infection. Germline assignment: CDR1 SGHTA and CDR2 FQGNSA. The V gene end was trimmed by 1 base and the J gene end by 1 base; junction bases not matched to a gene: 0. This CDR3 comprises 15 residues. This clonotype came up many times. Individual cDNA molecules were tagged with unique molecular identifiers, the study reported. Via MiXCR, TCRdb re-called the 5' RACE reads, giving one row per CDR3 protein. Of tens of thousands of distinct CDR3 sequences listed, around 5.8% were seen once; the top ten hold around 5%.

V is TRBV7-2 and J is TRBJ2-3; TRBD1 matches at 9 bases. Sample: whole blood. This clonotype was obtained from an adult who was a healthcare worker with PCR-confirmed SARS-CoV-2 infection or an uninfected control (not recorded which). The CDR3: CASSLDRGRTDTQYF. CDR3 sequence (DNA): TGTGCCAGCAGCTTAGACAGGGGGCGCACAGATACGCAGTATTTT. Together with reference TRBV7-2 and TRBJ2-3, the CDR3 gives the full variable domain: GAGVSQSPSNKVTEKGKDVELRCDPISGHTALYWYRQSLGQGLEFLIYFQGNSAPDKSGLPSDRFSAERTGGSVSTLTIQRTQQEDSAVYLCASSLDRGRTDTQYFGPGTRLTVL.